This T cell receptor beta chain was identified during a study of T cell responses to AZD1222 COVID-19 vaccine. The data were produced by immunoSEQ multiplex PCR, yet TCRdb's version contains in-frame clones alone and is incomplete. This sample has over 150,000 clones; about nine tenths occur once, and the top ten carry approximately 17%. Whole-study findings and limits: Spike-wide vaccine-associated CD4 TCRs dominated at 160-218 and 743-854. The study found Spike-specific TCR breadth and depth rose after two AZD1222 doses.

Germline V gene lookup returns CDR1 MNHNY and CDR2 SVGAGI (reference sequence). The CDR3 runs to 15 residues. Trimming took off 5 bases at V and 2 bases at J, with 16 bases between the two ends. Points on this clone: The antigen is undetermined.

V is TRBV6-6 and J is TRBJ2-7, with D tentatively TRBD1 (6 bases). The TCR was taken from an adult in good health. Source: peripheral blood, taken on day 0 of AZD1222 vaccination. This CDR3 reads CASSLSGTKAYEQYF. CDR3 bases: TGTGCCAGCAGTCTGTCCGGGACAAAGGCCTACGAGCAGTACTTC.